This passage covers 17 T cell receptor beta chains from one sample sequenced in a study of CD8 T cells in ankylosing spondylitis. Which antigens these TCRs recognize remains unknown. One entry per CDR3 protein, called by TCRdb with MiXCR from the 5' RACE reads. The sample has about 510,000 distinct CDR3 sequences, roughly 5.3% seen once. Overall study results and limits: In ankylosing spondylitis blood, a motif of roughly eight highly homologous TCR beta variants appeared characteristic.

The sequenced sample was blood, either unsorted or a sorted T cell fraction (not recorded which). Every receptor here comes from a male donor with ankylosing spondylitis.

This clonotype was detected ten times or more. The CDR3 loop is CSAPVNGYGYTF. The CDR3 DNA reads as TGCAGTGCCCCAGTGAATGGCTATGGCTACACCTTC. This rearrangement joins TRBV20-1 to TRBJ1-2; D gene ambiguous. This CDR3 contains 12 residues. Germline V lookup: CDR1 DFQATT, CDR2 SNEGSKA (reference sequence). V lost 6 bases and J lost 4, with 12 bases in between.

This clonotype was counted many times. The chain is built from TRBV20-1 and TRBJ2-3, with unresolved D. V lost 5 bases and J lost 2, with 17 bases in between. Germline CDR1 reads DFQATT; CDR2 reads SNEGSKA (reference sequence). The CDR3 loop spans 15 amino acids. The CDR3 region is CSARSPTEFTDTQYF. The CDR3 nucleotides read TGCAGTGCTCGTTCTCCCACGGAGTTCACAGATACGCAGTATTTT.

This clonotype was observed many times. V gene TRBV6-2 or TRBV6-3 combines with J gene TRBJ2-1; D may be TRBD1 (6 bases). CDR1 and CDR2 (germline): MNHEY, SVGEGT. V lost 6 bases to trimming and J lost 8 bases, with 17 bases between them. The CDR3 spans 14 residues. CDR3 protein: CASRPDRTWDEQFF. The CDR3 DNA sequence: TGTGCCAGCAGACCTGACAGGACTTGGGATGAGCAGTTCTTC.

In its sample, this clonotype was seen many times. V and J are TRBV5-1 and TRBJ2-5; 11 nucleotides match TRBD1. Unmatched junction bases numbered 4, after V lost 4 bases and J lost 5 bases. The CDR3 consists of 14 residues. From germline, CDR1 is SGHRS and CDR2 YFSETQ. The CDR3 DNA sequence: TGCGCCAGCAGCCCGGGACAGGGGGTGGAGACCCAGTACTTC. This gives the protein CASSPGQGVETQYF.

This clonotype showed up many times. The rearrangement links TRBV4-3 to TRBJ2-7; TRBD1 or TRBD2 may be the D gene (5 bases each). CDR1 is LGHNA, CDR2 YSLEER, per germline. The CDR3 totals 15 residues. V lost 0 bases and J lost 4, with 13 bases in between. The CDR3 DNA is TGCGCCAGCAGCCAAGAACCAGGGAGAGGGTACGAGCAGTACTTC. Translating it yields CASSQEPGRGYEQYF.

There are many counts of this clonotype. The chain has TRBV20-1 and TRBJ2-7; D perhaps matches TRBD2 (5 bases). V lost 0 bases to trimming and J lost 12 bases, with 15 bases between them. From germline, CDR1 is DFQATT and CDR2 SNEGSKA (reference sequence). The CDR3 has 12 residues. The CDR3 sequence: CSARDRLPLAYF. DNA of the CDR3: TGCAGTGCTAGAGATCGTCTGCCGCTAGCGTACTTC.

This clonotype was picked up many times. The CDR3, as DNA: TGTGCCAGCAGCTGGGGCCGGGAGACCCAGTACTTC. Encoded protein: CASSWGRETQYF. This chain joins TRBV7-2 and TRBJ2-5, with a tentative D call TRBD1 (5 bases). Germline V lookup: CDR1 SGHTA, CDR2 FQGNSA. The V end lost 4 bases, the J end lost 5 bases, and 8 bases lay between the germline ends. This CDR3 region has 12 residues.

This clonotype was recorded many times. This sequence joins TRBV12-3 or TRBV12-4 and TRBJ2-2, with 12 bases lining up with TRBD2. CDR3 length: 18 residues. Trimming took 6 bases from V and 5 from J; bases not matched to a gene: 13. CDR3 DNA sequence: TGTGCCAGCAGAACGCTAGCGGGAGGGCCTTTAGCTACCGGGGAGCTGTTTTTT. Protein: CASRTLAGGPLATGELFF.

There are many counts of this clonotype. The rearrangement links TRBV24-1 to TRBJ1-2; no definite D call. Trimming left V 5 bases short and J 7 bases short, with 13 bases between. CDR1 is KGHDR and CDR2 is SFDVKD in the germline V gene. This CDR3 region has 13 residues. CDR3: CATSGRGVGGYTF. DNA of the CDR3: TGTGCCACCAGTGGTCGCGGGGTTGGTGGCTACACCTTC.

V gene TRBV20-1 combines with J gene TRBJ1-2; weak D call: TRBD1 (5 bases). CDR1 and CDR2 (germline): DFQATT, SNEGSKA (reference sequence). This CDR3 comprises 12 residues. V gave up 4 bases and J gave up 4 bases, with 10 bases separating them. CDR3: CSANPGFYGYTF. In DNA, the CDR3 is TGCAGTGCTAATCCAGGGTTCTATGGCTACACCTTC.

This clonotype has a count of ten or more. The chain has TRBV5-8 and TRBJ2-2, with a weak D call TRBD1 (6 bases). This CDR3 is 15 amino acids long. The ends were cut back, 4 bases at V and 1 base at J, with 11 bases in the middle. Germline CDR1 reads SGHTS; CDR2 reads YDEGEE. CDR3 in DNA: TGTGCCAGCAGCGTAACAGGGCGGAACACCGGGGAGCTGTTTTTT. As protein: CASSVTGRNTGELFF.

There are many counts of this clonotype. This chain links TRBV7-9 with TRBJ1-6; 7 bases agree with TRBD1. V dropped 5 bases and J dropped 10; count of bases not matched to a gene: 14. This CDR3 spans 16 amino acids. Germline V gene sequence: CDR1 SEHNR, CDR2 FQNEAQ (reference sequence). CDR3 residues: CASSLTGARLYSPLHF. DNA of the CDR3: TGTGCCAGCAGCCTCACAGGGGCGAGACTTTACTCACCCCTCCACTTT.

This clonotype was seen repeatedly, ten times or more. The V call is TRBV4-3, the J call TRBJ2-1; the D gene could be TRBD1 or TRBD2 (5 bases each). The CDR3 extends over 18 amino acids. The V and J ends lost 3 bases and 7 bases respectively, with 25 bases between them. The germline V gene has CDR1 LGHNA and CDR2 YSLEER. Here the CDR3 DNA reads TGCGCCAGCAGCCATGTATTAGCCGGGACCCTAAGAGGGAATGAGCAGTTCTTC. This encodes CASSHVLAGTLRGNEQFF.

For this clonotype: A much larger clone differs from this one at a single base, so this may be a read error. The chain recombines TRBV5-1 with TRBJ2-1; D not certain. The germline V gene encodes CDR1 SGHRS and CDR2 YFSETQ. V lost 0 bases and J 6 bases, leaving 13 bases between the germline ends. This CDR3 is built from 15 residues. This CDR3 reads CASSLAGWPSNEQFF. CDR3 nucleotides: TGCGCCAGCAGCTTGGCCGGATGGCCAAGCAATGAGCAGTTCTTC.

At least ten counts were recorded for this clonotype. The rearrangement joins TRBV5-1 to TRBJ1-3; 7 nucleotides line up with TRBD1. J was trimmed by 6 bases and V by 5 bases; bases with no gene match: 14. CDR1 is SGHRS and CDR2 is YFSETQ in the germline V gene. The CDR3 sequence is 16 residues long. The CDR3 DNA reads TGCGCCAGCAGACCGTTCGGGACAGCGGAAATAAACACCATATATTTT. Protein sequence: CASRPFGTAEINTIYF.

The chain couples TRBV4-3 to TRBJ2-7; D ambiguous. V gave up 1 base and J gave up 1 base, with 11 bases separating them. This CDR3 spans 15 amino acids. Germline V lookup: CDR1 LGHNA, CDR2 YSLEER. The CDR3 DNA reads as TGCGCCAGCAGCCAAGGTCGCAGCTCTTCCTACGAGCAGTACTTC. Translating it yields CASSQGRSSSYEQYF.

This clonotype was counted many times. The V and J genes are TRBV7-2 and TRBJ1-5; D ambiguous. V lost 1 base to trimming and J lost 11 bases, with 9 bases between them. Germline V gives CDR1 SGHTA, CDR2 FQGNSA. This CDR3 spans 12 amino acids. The CDR3 is CASSLGDLTQHF. The CDR3 DNA is TGTGCCAGCAGCTTAGGCGATTTGACCCAGCATTTT.